This T cell receptor (beta chain) is from a study of blood T cell repertoires in COVID-19. The CDR3 covers 14 residues. Trimming took off 0 bases at V and 8 bases at J, with 11 bases between the two ends. Germline CDR1 is SGHRS and CDR2 is YFSETQ. Across under 25 US areas, participants ranged in age from about 18 to 90 years. What the recovered Cohort 3 donors had was two negative PCRs, clearance, or symptom resolution. Data came from immunoSEQ multiplex PCR; TCRdb stores just in-frame clones and leaves some out. Here the sample spans about 380,000 clones, 88% being singletons. This receptor was identified in a woman between 18 and 29 years old who had recovered from COVID-19. The V gene is TRBV5-1, the J gene TRBJ1-4, with unresolved D. The sequencing input was PBMCs or T cells enriched from blood (not recorded which). The CDR3 DNA is TGCGCCAGCAGCTTGGGAGTAGGCGGCGAAAAACTGTTTTTT. This gives the protein CASSLGVGGEKLFF.